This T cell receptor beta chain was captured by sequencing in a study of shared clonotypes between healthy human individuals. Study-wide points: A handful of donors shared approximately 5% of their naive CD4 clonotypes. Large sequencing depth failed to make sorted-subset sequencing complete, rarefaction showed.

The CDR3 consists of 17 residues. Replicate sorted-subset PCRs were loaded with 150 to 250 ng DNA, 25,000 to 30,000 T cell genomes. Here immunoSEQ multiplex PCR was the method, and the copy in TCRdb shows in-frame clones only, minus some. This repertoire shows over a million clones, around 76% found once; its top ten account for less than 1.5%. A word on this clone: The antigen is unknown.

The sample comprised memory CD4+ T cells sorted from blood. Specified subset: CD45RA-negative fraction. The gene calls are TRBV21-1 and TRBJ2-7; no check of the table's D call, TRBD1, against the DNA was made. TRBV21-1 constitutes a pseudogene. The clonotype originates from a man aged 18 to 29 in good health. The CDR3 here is CASSKGGRGTASYEQYF. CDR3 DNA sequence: TGTGCCAGCAGCAAAGGAGGTCGAGGGACAGCCTCCTACGAGCAGTACTTC.